This T cell receptor beta chain was captured in a study of molecular identifiers for immune sequencing clone quantification. Study-wide context: Sequencing covered four of five parts into which replicate RNA from around 20,000 or 100,000 naive CD8 cells was split.

This clonotype was seen many times. TCRdb called the PCR reads again in MiXCR, with one record for every CDR3 protein. Among 250,000 to 350,000 distinct CDR3 sequences listed, around 21% were seen once. The clonotype comes from a human donor in good health. Some libraries in this study had Jurkat cell RNA spiked in. The sample taken for sequencing was naive CD8+ T cells from blood, with Jurkat cell RNA spiked in. Described subset: FACS-sorted CD8+CD4-CCR7+CD45RA+ naive T cells.

CDR3 coding DNA: TGTGCCAGTAGTTGGGGGGGTCAGCCCCAGCATTTT. This translates into CASSWGGQPQHF. The V gene is TRBV19, the J gene TRBJ1-5, with D perhaps TRBD1 (5 bases). The CDR3 totals 12 residues. V lost 5 bases and J lost 6, with 8 bases in between. From germline, CDR1 is LNHDA and CDR2 SQIVND (reference sequence).